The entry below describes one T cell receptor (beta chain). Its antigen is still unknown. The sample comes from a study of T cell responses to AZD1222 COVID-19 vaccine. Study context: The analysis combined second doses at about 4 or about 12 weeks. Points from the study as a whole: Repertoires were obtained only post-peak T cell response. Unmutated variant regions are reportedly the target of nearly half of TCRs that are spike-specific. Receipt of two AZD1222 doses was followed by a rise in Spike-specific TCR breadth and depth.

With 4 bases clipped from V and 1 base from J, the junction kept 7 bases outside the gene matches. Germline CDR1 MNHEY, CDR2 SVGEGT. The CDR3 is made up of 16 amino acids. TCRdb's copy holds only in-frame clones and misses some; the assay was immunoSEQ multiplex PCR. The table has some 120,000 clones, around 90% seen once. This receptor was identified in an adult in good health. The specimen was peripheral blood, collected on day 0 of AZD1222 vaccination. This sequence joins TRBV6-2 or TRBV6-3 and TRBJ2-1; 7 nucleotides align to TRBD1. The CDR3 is CASSSWTGASYNEQFF. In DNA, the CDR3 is TGTGCCAGCAGTTCCTGGACAGGCGCTTCCTACAATGAGCAGTTCTTC.